Presented here are 23 T cell receptor beta chains from one specimen sequenced in a study of cytomegalovirus exposure and HLA in healthy donors. PCR involved 60 Vbeta and 13 Jbeta primers. TCRdb's table, derived via immunoSEQ multiplex PCR, lists solely in-frame clones and lacks some. The repertoire holds roughly 250,000 clones, with about four fifths as singletons. The specimen sequenced was PBMCs. These TCRs come from a girl aged 2 to 10 in good health and CMV-seronegative.

This chain joins TRBV5-1 and TRBJ2-1; 9 nucleotides line up with TRBD2. After removal of 5 bases from V and 1 base from J, the junction contained 4 bases not matched to a gene. The CDR3 is 15 amino acids. Per germline, CDR1 SGHRS and CDR2 YFSETQ. CDR3 sequence reads: CASRILAGSYNEQFF. For the CDR3, the DNA is TGCGCCAGCAGGATTCTAGCGGGATCCTACAATGAGCAGTTCTTC. Together with reference TRBV5-1 and TRBJ2-1, the CDR3 gives the full variable domain: KAGVTQTPRYLIKTRGQQVTLSCSPISGHRSVSWYQQTPGQGLQFLFEYFSETQRNKGNFPGRFSGRQFSNSRSEMNVSTLELGDSALYLCASRILAGSYNEQFFGPGTRLTVL.

This sequence joins TRBV2 and TRBJ1-2; TRBD1 agrees at 11 bases. Germline loops: CDR1 SNHLY, CDR2 FYNNEI. Trimming took 7 bases from V and 7 from J; bases not matched to a gene: 5. The CDR3 is made up of 13 amino acids. Here the CDR3 reads CASKGQGGVGYTF. The CDR3 region has the DNA TGTGCCAGCAAGGGACAGGGGGGTGTTGGCTACACCTTC.

This clone was observed a few times. The chain employs TRBV9 and TRBJ1-2, with 9 positions matching TRBD1. Unmatched junction bases numbered 3, after V lost 3 bases and J lost 6 bases. Germline lookup yields CDR1 SGDLS and CDR2 YYNGEE. The CDR3 extends over 13 amino acids. The CDR3 bases are TGTGCCAGCAGCGCCACAGGGGGCGATGGCTACACCTTC. This codes for CASSATGGDGYTF.

The chain joins TRBV11-1 to TRBJ2-1, with TRBD1 matching 7 bases. CDR1 and CDR2 (germline): SGHAT, FQDESV (reference sequence). V shed 5 bases and J 3 bases; nucleotides not matched to a gene: 13. The CDR3 consists of 17 residues. The CDR3 sequence: CASSPGFRDRFYNEQFF. As DNA, the CDR3 is TGTGCCAGCAGCCCCGGTTTCAGGGACAGATTCTACAATGAGCAGTTCTTC.

The genes are TRBV27 and TRBJ2-1; 12 bases are shared with TRBD2. Germline loops: CDR1 MNHEY, CDR2 SMNVEV (reference sequence). The V and J ends lost 3 bases and 4 bases, in that order; junction bases with no gene match: 7. This CDR3 has 17 residues. In DNA, the CDR3 is TGTGCCAGCAGTTTCTCTCTTGGACTAGCGGGGTACAATGAGCAGTTCTTC. It encodes CASSFSLGLAGYNEQFF.

The gene calls are TRBV9 and TRBJ2-5, with 9 bases matching TRBD2. Germline CDR1 and CDR2: SGDLS and YYNGEE. The trim removed 3 bases at V and 4 bases at J, leaving 7 bases unmatched. This CDR3 spans 15 amino acids. CDR3 sequence reads: CASSGAGTSIETQYF. For the CDR3, the DNA is TGTGCCAGCAGCGGCGCCGGGACTAGCATAGAGACCCAGTACTTC.

The chain employs TRBV27 and TRBJ2-7; the match to TRBD1 covers 8 bases. The CDR3 is 15 residues long. The germline V gene has CDR1 MNHEY and CDR2 SMNVEV (reference sequence). Trimming removed 5 bases from V and 3 bases from J; junction bases left unmatched: 9. The CDR3 sequence is CASSVGTGIFYEQYF. CDR3 in DNA: TGTGCCAGCAGTGTCGGGACAGGTATTTTCTACGAGCAGTACTTC.

J is TRBJ2-5 and V is TRBV27; possible D gene TRBD2, 5 bases. CDR3 length: 14 amino acids. Germline loops: CDR1 MNHEY, CDR2 SMNVEV (reference sequence). The germline V and J ends were trimmed by 6 bases and 4 bases, with 15 bases remaining between them. The CDR3 DNA reads as TGTGCCAGCAGCCCCGAGGGCAGAGGAGAGACCCAGTACTTC. Its protein product is CASSPEGRGETQYF.

A single count supports this clone. The chain couples TRBV4-1 to TRBJ1-1, with 8 bases matching TRBD1. V was pared by 4 bases and J by 7 bases, with 8 bases of the junction left unmatched. Germline values: CDR1 MGHRA, CDR2 YSYEKL. This CDR3 contains 14 residues. CDR3: CASSPTGGRGEAFF. The CDR3, as DNA: TGCGCCAGCAGCCCTACAGGGGGACGGGGTGAAGCTTTCTTT.

This chain links TRBV5-6 with TRBJ2-5; D perhaps matches TRBD1 (6 bases). The J call may not be correct, given that the DNA end is closer to TRBJ2-7. The CDR3 length is 15 residues. Germline V lookup: CDR1 SGHDT, CDR2 YYEEEE. The DNA of the CDR3 is TGTGCCAGCAGCTTGGATGGGGGCGGCTACTACGAGCAGTACTTC. Protein product: CASSLDGGGYYEQYF.

J is TRBJ1-3 and V is TRBV2, with 8 bases fitting TRBD1. This CDR3 contains 15 residues. V trimming: 7 bases; J trimming: 4 bases; junction bases outside the gene matches: 9. Germline loops: CDR1 SNHLY, CDR2 FYNNEI. The chain's CDR3 is CASTRAGGFGNTIYF. Here the CDR3 DNA reads TGTGCCAGCACGAGGGCAGGGGGCTTCGGAAACACCATATATTTT.

This chain uses TRBV7-8 with TRBJ1-5; D not certain. CDR3 length: 16 residues. V was trimmed by 0 bases and J by 0 bases, leaving 9 bases between them. Looked up from germline, CDR1 is SGHVS and CDR2 is FQNEAQ. CDR3 in DNA: TGTGCCAGCAGCTTAGCGGAGGGTTATAGCAATCAGCCCCAGCATTTT. It translates to CASSLAEGYSNQPQHF.

The chain is built from TRBV27 and TRBJ2-1; maybe TRBD2 (6 bases). Germline values: CDR1 MNHEY, CDR2 SMNVEV (reference sequence). V lost 2 bases to trimming and J lost 2 bases, with 16 bases between them. The CDR3 spans 17 residues. CDR3 protein: CASSLTSSGTAYNEQFF. DNA of the CDR3: TGTGCCAGCAGTTTAACGTCTTCGGGGACTGCCTACAATGAGCAGTTCTTC.

This clone was picked up a small number of times. The rearrangement joins TRBV27 to TRBJ1-1; D gene unclear. Germline CDR1 is MNHEY and CDR2 is SMNVEV (reference sequence). This CDR3 has 13 amino acids. V lost 6 bases and J 4 bases, leaving 12 bases between the germline ends. CDR3 sequence (DNA): TGTGCCAGCAGACTAAAGGAGGTCACTGAAGCTTTCTTT. Its protein product is CASRLKEVTEAFF.

This chain joins TRBV19 and TRBJ2-5; 7 nucleotides match TRBD2. The germline gives CDR1 LNHDA, CDR2 SQIVND (reference sequence). There are 13 residues in the CDR3. V shed 5 bases and J 4 bases; nucleotides not matched to a gene: 4. As DNA, the CDR3 is TGTGCCAGTAGTGAAATAGCGGGAGAGACCCAGTACTTC. Residues: CASSEIAGETQYF.

The chain recombines TRBV5-1 with TRBJ2-3; D gene unclear. Germline CDR1 reads SGHRS; CDR2 reads YFSETQ. Trimming removed 5 bases from V and 4 bases from J, with 8 bases in between. The CDR3 covers 12 residues. The CDR3 loop is CASRSVPDTQYF. The CDR3 nucleotides are TGCGCCAGCAGATCCGTTCCAGATACGCAGTATTTT.

This clone has more than one count but fewer than ten. V usage is TRBV13 and J usage is TRBJ1-2; possible D gene TRBD1, 6 bases. Between the trimmed V and J ends, which lost 4 bases and 4 bases, there was a span of 13 bases. The V gene's germline CDR1 is PRHDT and CDR2 FYEKMQ (reference sequence). The CDR3 contains 14 residues. CDR3 sequence reads: CASSSDRGSYGYTF. In nucleotides, the CDR3 is TGTGCCAGCAGCTCGGACAGAGGGAGCTATGGCTACACCTTC.

As regards this clone: Sequence at one end of the junction differs from germline and may be a read error. The rearrangement links TRBV2 to TRBJ2-5, with D tentatively TRBD2 (6 bases). CDR1 and CDR2 (germline): SNHLY, FYNNEI. This CDR3 has 15 residues. This chain's CDR3 is CASTRRRGIEETRYF. CDR3 DNA sequence: TGTGCCAGCACTCGACGTCGGGGGATTGAAGAGACCCGGTACTTC. The full variable domain, with the rest looked up from reference TRBV2 and TRBJ2-5, is EPEVTQTPSHQVTQMGQEVILRCVPISNHLYFYWYRQILGQKVEFLVSFYNNEISEKSEIFDDQFSVERPDGSNFTLKIRSTKLEDSAMYFCASTRRRGIEETRYFGPGTRLLVL.

This clone came up once. The V and J genes are TRBV6-1 and TRBJ2-1; weak D call: TRBD2 (5 bases). CDR3 length: 15 residues. Trimming removed 4 bases from V and 9 bases from J, with 19 bases in between. From germline, CDR1 is MNHNS and CDR2 SASEGT. The CDR3, as DNA: TGTGCCAGCAGTGTGGCCGAGAAGCGGCGCGGTGAGCAGTTCTTC. Its protein product is CASSVAEKRRGEQFF.

The chain links TRBV18 to TRBJ1-4; D remains unclear. CDR3 size: 13 residues. CDR1 and CDR2 from the germline V gene are KGHSH and LQKENI. Trimming left V 3 bases short and J 9 bases short, with 11 bases between. CDR3 nucleotides: TGTGCCAGCTCACCTGAGGGTCGACAAAAACTGTTTTTT. Translation gives CASSPEGRQKLFF.

This clone was detected once. V is TRBV7-2 and J is TRBJ2-2; possible D gene TRBD2, 5 bases. V was cut by 9 bases and J by 0 bases, with 14 bases left in between. Germline lookup yields CDR1 SGHTA and CDR2 FQGNSA. The CDR3 runs 15 residues. The CDR3 spells CASARRGSNTGELFF. DNA of the CDR3: TGTGCCAGTGCCAGAAGAGGGTCGAACACCGGGGAGCTGTTTTTT.

The chain combines TRBV1 with TRBJ2-7; TRBD2 is the table's D call and was not checked against the DNA. TRBV1 is a recognized pseudogene. The CDR3 consists of 16 residues. The CDR3 loop reads CTSSPLASGISYEQYF. Written as DNA, the CDR3 is TGCACCAGCAGCCCTCTTGCTAGCGGGATTTCCTACGAGCAGTACTTC.

The chain is built from TRBV28 and TRBJ2-7; TRBD2 matches 7 bases. Germline loops: CDR1 MDHEN, CDR2 SYDVKM. The CDR3 is made up of 14 amino acids. Trimming cost V 8 bases and J 3 bases; bases outside gene matches: 10. CDR3 region: CASFQGGGSYEQYF. The DNA for the CDR3 is TGTGCCAGCTTTCAAGGCGGGGGAAGCTACGAGCAGTACTTC.